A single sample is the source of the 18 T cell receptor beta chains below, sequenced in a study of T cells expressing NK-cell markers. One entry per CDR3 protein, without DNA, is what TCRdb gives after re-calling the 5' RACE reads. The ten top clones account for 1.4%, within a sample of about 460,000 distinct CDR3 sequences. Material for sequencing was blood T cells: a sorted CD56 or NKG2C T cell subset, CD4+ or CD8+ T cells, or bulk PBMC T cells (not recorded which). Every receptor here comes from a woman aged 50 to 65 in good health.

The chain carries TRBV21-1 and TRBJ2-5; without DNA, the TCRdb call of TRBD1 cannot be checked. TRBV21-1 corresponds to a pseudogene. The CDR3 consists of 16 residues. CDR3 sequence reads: CASSKTDWDNQETQYF.

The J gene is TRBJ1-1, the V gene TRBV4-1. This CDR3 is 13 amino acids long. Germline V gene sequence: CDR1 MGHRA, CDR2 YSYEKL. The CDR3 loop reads CASSQVIPAEAFF.

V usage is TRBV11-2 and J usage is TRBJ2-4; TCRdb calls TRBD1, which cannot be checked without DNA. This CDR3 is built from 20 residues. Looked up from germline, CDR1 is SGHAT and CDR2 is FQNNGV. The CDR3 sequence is CASSLVPRVGEGVAKNIQYF.

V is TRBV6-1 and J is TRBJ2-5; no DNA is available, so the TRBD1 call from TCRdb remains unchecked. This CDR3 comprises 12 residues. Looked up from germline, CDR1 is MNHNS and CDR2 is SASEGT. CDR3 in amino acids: CASKVGVGAQYF.

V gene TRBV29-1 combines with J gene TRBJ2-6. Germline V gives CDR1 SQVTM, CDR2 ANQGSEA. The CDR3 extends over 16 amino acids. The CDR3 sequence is CSVGGSDHSGANVLTF.

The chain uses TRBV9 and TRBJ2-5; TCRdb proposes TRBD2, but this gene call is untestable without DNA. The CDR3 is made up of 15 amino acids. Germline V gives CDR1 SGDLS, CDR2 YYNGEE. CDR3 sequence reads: CASSIGLAVQETQYF. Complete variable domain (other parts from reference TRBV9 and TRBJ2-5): DSGVTQTPKHLITATGQRVTLRCSPRSGDLSVYWYQQSLDQGLQFLIQYYNGEERAKGNILERFSAQQFPDLHSELNLSSLELGDSALYFCASSIGLAVQETQYFGPGTRLLVL.

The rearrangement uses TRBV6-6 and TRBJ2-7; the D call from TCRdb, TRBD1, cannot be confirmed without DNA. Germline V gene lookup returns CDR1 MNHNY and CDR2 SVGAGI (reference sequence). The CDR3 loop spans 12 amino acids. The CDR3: CASGGVSYEQYF.

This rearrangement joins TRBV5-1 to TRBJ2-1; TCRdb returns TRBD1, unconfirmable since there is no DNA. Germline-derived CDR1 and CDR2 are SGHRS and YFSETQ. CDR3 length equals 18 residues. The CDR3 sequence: CASSWSPPAPGGYNEQFF.

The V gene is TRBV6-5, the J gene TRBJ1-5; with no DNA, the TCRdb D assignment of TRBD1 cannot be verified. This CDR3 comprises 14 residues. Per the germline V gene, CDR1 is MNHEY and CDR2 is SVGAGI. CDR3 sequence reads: CASGSGTARQPQHF.

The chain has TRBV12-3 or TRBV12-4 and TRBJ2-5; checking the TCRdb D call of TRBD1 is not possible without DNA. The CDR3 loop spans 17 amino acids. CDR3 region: CASSFGGGSQRGETQYF.

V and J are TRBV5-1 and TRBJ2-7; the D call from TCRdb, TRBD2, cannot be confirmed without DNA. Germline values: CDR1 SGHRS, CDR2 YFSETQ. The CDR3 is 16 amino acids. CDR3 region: CASSFLTSGGAYEQYF.

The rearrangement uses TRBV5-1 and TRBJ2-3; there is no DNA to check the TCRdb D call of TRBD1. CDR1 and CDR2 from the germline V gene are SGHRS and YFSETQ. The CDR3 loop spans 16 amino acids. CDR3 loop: CASSRSYRGITDTQYF.

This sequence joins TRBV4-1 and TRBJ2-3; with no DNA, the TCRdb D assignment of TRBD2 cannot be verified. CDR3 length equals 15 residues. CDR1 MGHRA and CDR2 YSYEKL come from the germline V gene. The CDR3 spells CASSQLGLAGDTQYF.

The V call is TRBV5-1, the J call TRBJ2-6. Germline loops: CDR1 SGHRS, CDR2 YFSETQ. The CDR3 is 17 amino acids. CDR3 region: CASSLHRGHAGANVLTF.

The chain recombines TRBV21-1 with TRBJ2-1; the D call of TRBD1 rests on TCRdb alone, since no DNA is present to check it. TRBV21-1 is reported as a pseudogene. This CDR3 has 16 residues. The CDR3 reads CASSKKRGQNYNEQFF.

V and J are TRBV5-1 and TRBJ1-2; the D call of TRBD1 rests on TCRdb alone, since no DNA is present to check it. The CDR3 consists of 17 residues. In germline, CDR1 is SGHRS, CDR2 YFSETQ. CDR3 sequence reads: CASSRTGQGGSNYGYTF.

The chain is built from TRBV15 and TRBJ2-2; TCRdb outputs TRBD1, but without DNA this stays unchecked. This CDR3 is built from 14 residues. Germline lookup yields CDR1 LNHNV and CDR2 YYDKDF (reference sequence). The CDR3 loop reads CATSSEKGVGELFF.

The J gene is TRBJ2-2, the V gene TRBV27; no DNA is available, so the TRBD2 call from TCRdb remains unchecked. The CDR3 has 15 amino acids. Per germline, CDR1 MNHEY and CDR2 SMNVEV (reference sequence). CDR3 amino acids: CASRYGPLVTGELFF.